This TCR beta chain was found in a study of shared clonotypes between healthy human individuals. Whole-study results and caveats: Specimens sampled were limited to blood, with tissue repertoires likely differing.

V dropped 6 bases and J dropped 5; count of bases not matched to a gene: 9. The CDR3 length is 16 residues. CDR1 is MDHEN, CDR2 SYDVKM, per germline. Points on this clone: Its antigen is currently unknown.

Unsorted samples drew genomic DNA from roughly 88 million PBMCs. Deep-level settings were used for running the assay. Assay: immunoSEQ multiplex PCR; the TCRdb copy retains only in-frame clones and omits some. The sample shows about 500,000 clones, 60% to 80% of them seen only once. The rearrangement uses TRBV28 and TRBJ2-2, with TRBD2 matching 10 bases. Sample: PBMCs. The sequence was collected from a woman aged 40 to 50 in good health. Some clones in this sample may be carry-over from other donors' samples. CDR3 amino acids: CASRDSSGRITGELFF. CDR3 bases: TGTGCCAGCAGAGACTCTAGCGGGAGAATAACCGGGGAGCTGTTTTTT. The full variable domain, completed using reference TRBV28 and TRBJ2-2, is DVKVTQSSRYLVKRTGEKVFLECVQDMDHENMFWYRQDPGLGLRLIYFSYDVKMKEKGDIPEGYSVSREKKERFSLILESASTNQTSMYLCASRDSSGRITGELFFGEGSRLTVL.